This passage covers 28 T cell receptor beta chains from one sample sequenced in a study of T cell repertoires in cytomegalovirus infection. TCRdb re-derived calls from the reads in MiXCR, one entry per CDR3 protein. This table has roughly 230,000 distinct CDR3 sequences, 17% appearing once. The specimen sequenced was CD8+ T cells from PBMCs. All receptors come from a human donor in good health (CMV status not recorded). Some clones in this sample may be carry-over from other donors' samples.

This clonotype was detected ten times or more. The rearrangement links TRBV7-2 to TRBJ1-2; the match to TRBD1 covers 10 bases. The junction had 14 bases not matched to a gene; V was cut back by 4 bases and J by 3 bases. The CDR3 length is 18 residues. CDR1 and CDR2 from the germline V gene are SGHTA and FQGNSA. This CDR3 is CASSSTGTGVPLYYGYTF. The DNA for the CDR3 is TGTGCCAGCAGCTCGACCGGGACAGGGGTCCCACTCTACTATGGCTACACCTTC.

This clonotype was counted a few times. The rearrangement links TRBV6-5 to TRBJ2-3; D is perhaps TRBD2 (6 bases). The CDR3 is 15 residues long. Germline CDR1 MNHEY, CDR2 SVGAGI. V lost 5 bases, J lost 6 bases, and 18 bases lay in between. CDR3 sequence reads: CASSKTGVLRDTQYF. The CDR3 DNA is TGTGCCAGCAGTAAGACGGGGGTGCTCAGGGATACGCAGTATTTT.

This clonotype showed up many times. CDR3 DNA sequence: TGTGCCAGTAGTCCCTCGACAGGGGGAATCGGAAAACTGTTTTTT. Protein product: CASSPSTGGIGKLFF. The J gene is TRBJ1-4, the V gene TRBV19; the match to TRBD1 covers 9 bases. The V gene's germline CDR1 is LNHDA and CDR2 SQIVND (reference sequence). This CDR3 contains 15 residues. V lost 5 bases and J lost 10; bases outside the gene matches: 11.

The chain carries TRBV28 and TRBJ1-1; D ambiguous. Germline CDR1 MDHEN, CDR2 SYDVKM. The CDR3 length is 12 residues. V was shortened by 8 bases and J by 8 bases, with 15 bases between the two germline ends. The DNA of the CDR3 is TGTGCCAGCCGGATGGTGGGAGGGGAAGCTTTCTTT. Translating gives CASRMVGGEAFF. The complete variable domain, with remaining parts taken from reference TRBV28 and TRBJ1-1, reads DVKVTQSSRYLVKRTGEKVFLECVQDMDHENMFWYRQDPGLGLRLIYFSYDVKMKEKGDIPEGYSVSREKKERFSLILESASTNQTSMYLCASRMVGGEAFFGQGTRLTVV.

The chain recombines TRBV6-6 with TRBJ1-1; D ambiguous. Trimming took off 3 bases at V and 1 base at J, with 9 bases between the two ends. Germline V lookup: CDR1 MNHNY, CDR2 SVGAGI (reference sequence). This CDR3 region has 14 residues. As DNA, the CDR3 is TGTGCCAGCAGTTATGCAGCTCAGAACACTGAAGCTTTCTTT. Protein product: CASSYAAQNTEAFF.

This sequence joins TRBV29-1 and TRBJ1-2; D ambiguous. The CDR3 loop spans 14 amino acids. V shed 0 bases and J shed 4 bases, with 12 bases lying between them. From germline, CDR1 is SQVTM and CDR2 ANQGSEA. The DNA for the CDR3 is TGCAGCGTTGAAGATTGGGCGAGATTCTATGGCTACACCTTC. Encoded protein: CSVEDWARFYGYTF.

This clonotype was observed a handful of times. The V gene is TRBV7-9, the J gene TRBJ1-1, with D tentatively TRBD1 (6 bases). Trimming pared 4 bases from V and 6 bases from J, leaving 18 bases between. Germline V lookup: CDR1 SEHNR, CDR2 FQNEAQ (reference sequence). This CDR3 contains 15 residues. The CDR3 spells CASSWIAGDYAEAFF. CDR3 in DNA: TGTGCCAGCAGCTGGATTGCAGGGGATTACGCTGAAGCTTTCTTT.

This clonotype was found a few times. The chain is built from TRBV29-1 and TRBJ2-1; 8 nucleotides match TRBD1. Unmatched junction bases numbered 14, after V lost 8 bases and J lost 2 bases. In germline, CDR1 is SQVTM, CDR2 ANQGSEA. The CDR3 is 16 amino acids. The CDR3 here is CSFPSSRDRPYNEQFF. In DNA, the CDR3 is TGCAGCTTCCCTAGCTCCCGGGACAGGCCCTACAATGAGCAGTTCTTC.

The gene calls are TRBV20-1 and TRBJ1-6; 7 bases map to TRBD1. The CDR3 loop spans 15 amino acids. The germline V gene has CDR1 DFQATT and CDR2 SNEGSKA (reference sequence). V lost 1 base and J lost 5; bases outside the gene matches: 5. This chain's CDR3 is CSARGVGTDNSPLHF. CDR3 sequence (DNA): TGCAGTGCTAGAGGTGTGGGGACAGATAATTCACCCCTCCACTTT.

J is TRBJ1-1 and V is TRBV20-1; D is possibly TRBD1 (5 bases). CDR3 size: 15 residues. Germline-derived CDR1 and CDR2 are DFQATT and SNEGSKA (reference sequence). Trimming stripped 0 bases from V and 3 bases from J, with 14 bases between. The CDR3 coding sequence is TGCAGTGCTAGAGAAGACGGGGGGAGGGACACTGAAGCTTTCTTT. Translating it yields CSAREDGGRDTEAFF.

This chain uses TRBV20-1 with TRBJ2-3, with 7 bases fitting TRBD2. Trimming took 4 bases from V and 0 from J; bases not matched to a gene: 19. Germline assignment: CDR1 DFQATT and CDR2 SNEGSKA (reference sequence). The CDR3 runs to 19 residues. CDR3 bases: TGCAGTGCTATGGACGTTTTAGCGGGTACCTCCCCTAGCACAGATACGCAGTATTTT. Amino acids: CSAMDVLAGTSPSTDTQYF.

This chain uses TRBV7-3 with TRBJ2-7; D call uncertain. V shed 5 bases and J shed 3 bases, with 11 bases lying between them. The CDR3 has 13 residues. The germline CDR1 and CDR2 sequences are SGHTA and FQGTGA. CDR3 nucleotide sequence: TGTGCCAGCAGCCTAGTTTCAGGCTACGAGCAGTACTTC. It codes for CASSLVSGYEQYF.

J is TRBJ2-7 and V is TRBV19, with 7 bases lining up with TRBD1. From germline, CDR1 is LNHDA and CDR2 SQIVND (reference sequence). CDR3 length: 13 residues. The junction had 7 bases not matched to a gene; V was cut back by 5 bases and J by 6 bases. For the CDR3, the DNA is TGTGCCAGTAGTCGACAGGGCTGGGGCGAGCAGTACTTC. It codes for CASSRQGWGEQYF.

The CDR3 reads CASSPAGGASYEQYF. The CDR3 DNA sequence: TGCGCCAGCAGCCCCGCGGGGGGGGCCTCCTACGAGCAGTACTTC. The chain employs TRBV5-1 and TRBJ2-7; 9 nucleotides line up with TRBD2. The CDR3 sequence is 15 residues long. The junction had 5 bases not matched to a gene; V was cut back by 4 bases and J by 0 bases. Germline CDR1 and CDR2: SGHRS and YFSETQ.

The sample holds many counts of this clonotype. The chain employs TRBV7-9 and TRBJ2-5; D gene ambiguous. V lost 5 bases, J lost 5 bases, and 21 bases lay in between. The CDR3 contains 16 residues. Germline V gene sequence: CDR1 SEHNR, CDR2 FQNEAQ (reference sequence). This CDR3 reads CASSPTNAVVGETQYF. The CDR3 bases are TGTGCCAGCAGCCCCACCAACGCCGTTGTTGGGGAGACCCAGTACTTC.

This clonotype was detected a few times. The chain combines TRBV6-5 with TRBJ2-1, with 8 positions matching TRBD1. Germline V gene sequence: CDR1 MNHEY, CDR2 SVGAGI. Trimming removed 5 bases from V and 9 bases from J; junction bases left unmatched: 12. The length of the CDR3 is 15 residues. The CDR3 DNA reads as TGTGCCAGCAGTAGGGAGGACAGGGTTCCAGTTGAGCAGTTCTTC. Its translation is CASSREDRVPVEQFF.

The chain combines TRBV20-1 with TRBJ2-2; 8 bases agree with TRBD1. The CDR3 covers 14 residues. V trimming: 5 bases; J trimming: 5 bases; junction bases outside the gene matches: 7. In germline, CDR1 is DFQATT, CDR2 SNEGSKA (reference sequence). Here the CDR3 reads CSAPDREVTGELFF. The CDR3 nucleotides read TGCAGTGCTCCGGACAGGGAAGTTACCGGGGAGCTGTTTTTT.

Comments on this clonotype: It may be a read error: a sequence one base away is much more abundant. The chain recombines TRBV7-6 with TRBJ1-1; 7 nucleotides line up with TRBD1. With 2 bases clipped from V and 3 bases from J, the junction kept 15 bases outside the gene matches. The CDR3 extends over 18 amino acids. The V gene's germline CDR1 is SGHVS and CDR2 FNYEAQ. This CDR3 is CASSLPLLIQGQDTEAFF. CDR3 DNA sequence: TGTGCCAGCAGCTTACCTCTCCTCATACAGGGGCAGGACACTGAAGCTTTCTTT.

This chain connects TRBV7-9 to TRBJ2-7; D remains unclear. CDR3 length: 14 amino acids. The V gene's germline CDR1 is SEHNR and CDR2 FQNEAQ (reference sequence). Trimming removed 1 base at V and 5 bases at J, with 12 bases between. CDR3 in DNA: TGTGCCAGCAGCTTAGAAGGGCGGTGGCACGAGCAGTACTTC. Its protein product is CASSLEGRWHEQYF.

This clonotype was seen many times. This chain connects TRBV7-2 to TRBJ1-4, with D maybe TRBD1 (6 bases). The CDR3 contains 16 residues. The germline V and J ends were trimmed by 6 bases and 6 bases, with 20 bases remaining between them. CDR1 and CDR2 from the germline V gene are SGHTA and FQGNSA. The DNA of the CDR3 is TGTGCCAGCAGTCTAAGGGAGATGAGGGGGGATGAAAAACTGTTTTTT. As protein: CASSLREMRGDEKLFF.

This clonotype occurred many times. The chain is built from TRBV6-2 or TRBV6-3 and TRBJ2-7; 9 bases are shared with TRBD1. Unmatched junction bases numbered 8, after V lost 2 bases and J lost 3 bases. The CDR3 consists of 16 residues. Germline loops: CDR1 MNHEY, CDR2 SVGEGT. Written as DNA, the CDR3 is TGTGCCAGCAGTTACACGGGGACAGGGTACGGCTACGAGCAGTACTTC. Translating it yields CASSYTGTGYGYEQYF.

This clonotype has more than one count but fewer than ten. The DNA for the CDR3 is TGTGCCAGCCCCCCCAGGGGAGCCGGGGAACTGTTTTTT. As protein: CASPPRGAGELFF. The genes are TRBV2 and TRBJ1-4; tentatively, D is TRBD1 (6 bases). The germline CDR1 and CDR2 sequences are SNHLY and FYNNEI. The CDR3 contains 13 residues. The germline V and J ends were trimmed by 8 bases and 12 bases, with 19 bases remaining between them.

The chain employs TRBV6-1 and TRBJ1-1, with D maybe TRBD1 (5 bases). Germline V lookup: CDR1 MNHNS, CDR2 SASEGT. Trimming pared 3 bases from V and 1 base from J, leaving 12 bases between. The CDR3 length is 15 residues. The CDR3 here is CASSDYSGQNTEAFF. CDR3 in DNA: TGTGCCAGCAGTGATTACAGCGGACAGAACACTGAAGCTTTCTTT.

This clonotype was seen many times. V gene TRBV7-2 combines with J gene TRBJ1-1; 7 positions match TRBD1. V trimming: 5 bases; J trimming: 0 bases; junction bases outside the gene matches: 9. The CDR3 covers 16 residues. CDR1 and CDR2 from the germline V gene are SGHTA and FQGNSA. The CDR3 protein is CASSPEDRRMNTEAFF. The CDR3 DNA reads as TGTGCCAGCAGCCCCGAGGACAGGAGGATGAACACTGAAGCTTTCTTT.

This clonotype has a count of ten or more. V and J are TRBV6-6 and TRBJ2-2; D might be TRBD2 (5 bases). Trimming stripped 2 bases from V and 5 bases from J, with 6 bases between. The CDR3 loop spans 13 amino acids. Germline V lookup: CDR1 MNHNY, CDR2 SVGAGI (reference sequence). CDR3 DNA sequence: TGTGCCAGCAGTTACAGCGGTACCGGGGAGCTGTTTTTT. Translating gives CASSYSGTGELFF.

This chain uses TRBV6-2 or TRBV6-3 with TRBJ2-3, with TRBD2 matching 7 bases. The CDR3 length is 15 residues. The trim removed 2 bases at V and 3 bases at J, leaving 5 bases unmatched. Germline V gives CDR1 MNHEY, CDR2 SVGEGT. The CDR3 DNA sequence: TGTGCCAGCAGTTACAATCCTAGCGGAACAGATACGCAGTATTTT. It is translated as CASSYNPSGTDTQYF.

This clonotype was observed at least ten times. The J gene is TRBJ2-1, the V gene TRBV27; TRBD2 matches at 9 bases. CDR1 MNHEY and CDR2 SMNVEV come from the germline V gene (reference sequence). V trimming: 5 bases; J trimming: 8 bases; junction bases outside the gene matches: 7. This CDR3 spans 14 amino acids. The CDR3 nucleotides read TGTGCCAGCAGTATAGGCGGGGGGGCGTATGAGCAGTTCTTC. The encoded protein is CASSIGGGAYEQFF.

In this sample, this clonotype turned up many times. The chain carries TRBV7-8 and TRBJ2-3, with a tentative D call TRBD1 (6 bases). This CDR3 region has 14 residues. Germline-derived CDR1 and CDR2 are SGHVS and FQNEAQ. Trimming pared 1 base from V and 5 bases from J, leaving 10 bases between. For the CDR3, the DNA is TGTGCCAGCAGCTTAGGTCTCAGGGGAGATACGCAGTATTTT. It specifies CASSLGLRGDTQYF.